These 21 T cell receptor beta chains were all obtained from the same sample, sequenced in a study of T-cell memory formation after mild COVID-19. TCRdb re-derived calls from the 5' RACE reads in MiXCR, one entry per CDR3 protein. Here the sample spans about 470,000 distinct CDR3 sequences, approximately 23% being singletons. Sequencing was done on a sample of PBMCs or a T cell subset sorted from them (not recorded which). The source is an adult woman who had mild COVID-19 (a few samples of this study predate the infection). Cell type and time point are not known.

This clonotype was counted between two and nine times. The rearrangement links TRBV20-1 to TRBJ2-7, with 8 bases aligning to TRBD1. The CDR3 is 13 residues long. V trimming: 3 bases; J trimming: 3 bases; junction bases outside the gene matches: 4. The germline V gene encodes CDR1 DFQATT and CDR2 SNEGSKA (reference sequence). CDR3: CSARGDRRYEQYF. The CDR3 DNA follows: TGCAGTGCTAGGGGGGACAGGCGCTACGAGCAGTACTTC.

This clonotype was found once. The V and J genes are TRBV11-2 and TRBJ2-5, with 10 positions matching TRBD2. Germline CDR1 SGHAT, CDR2 FQNNGV. The CDR3 runs to 19 residues. V shed 0 bases, J shed 2 bases, and the junction held 12 bases outside the gene matches. The CDR3 nucleotides are TGTGCCAGCAGCTTAGATTACCTAGCGGGGGCCACCCCTCAAGAGACCCAGTACTTC. It translates to CASSLDYLAGATPQETQYF.

This clonotype was recorded at least ten times. The chain links TRBV6-5 to TRBJ1-5; the D is unclear. The V and J ends lost 6 bases and 0 bases respectively, with 9 bases between them. Germline CDR1 and CDR2: MNHEY and SVGAGI. The CDR3 is 14 residues long. This CDR3 reads CASRSPHSNQPQHF. The DNA of the CDR3 is TGTGCCAGCAGGAGCCCTCATAGCAATCAGCCCCAGCATTTT.

This clonotype was detected a few times. The rearrangement joins TRBV20-1 to TRBJ1-6; no clear D gene. This CDR3 is 13 amino acids long. Trimming removed 6 bases from V and 8 bases from J, with 14 bases in between. Germline loops: CDR1 DFQATT, CDR2 SNEGSKA (reference sequence). The CDR3 bases are TGCAGTGCCCACAGCGACATGGATTCACCCCTCCACTTT. This sequence encodes CSAHSDMDSPLHF.

This chain uses TRBV6-5 with TRBJ1-3, with D unclear. The germline V gene has CDR1 MNHEY and CDR2 SVGAGI. The CDR3 runs to 16 residues. V lost 2 bases and J lost 0, with 11 bases in between. The DNA of the CDR3 is TGTGCCAGCAGTTACGAGAAGAGAATCTCTGGAAACACCATATATTTT. Protein: CASSYEKRISGNTIYF.

This clonotype was found a few times. V is TRBV18 and J is TRBJ1-1; 7 bases match TRBD1. Germline-derived CDR1 and CDR2 are KGHSH and LQKENI. The V segment lost 1 base and the J segment 5 bases; nucleotides outside the gene matches: 4. The CDR3 is 14 amino acids. The CDR3 sequence is CASSPQGARTEAFF. CDR3 bases: TGTGCCAGCTCACCACAGGGGGCAAGGACTGAAGCTTTCTTT.

V and J are TRBV2 and TRBJ1-5, with TRBD1 identical over 11 bases. The CDR3 consists of 18 residues. CDR1 SNHLY and CDR2 FYNNEI come from the germline V gene. V dropped 8 bases and J dropped 1; count of bases not matched to a gene: 13. CDR3 DNA sequence: TGTGCCAGCCGAGCCGGGACAGGGGGACCGTCGAGCAATCAGCCCCAGCATTTT. Translating it yields CASRAGTGGPSSNQPQHF.

This clonotype was detected a few times. The chain joins TRBV6-1 to TRBJ1-2, with TRBD1 matching 8 bases. Unmatched junction bases numbered 4, after V lost 7 bases and J lost 6 bases. The CDR3 loop spans 12 amino acids. The germline V gene encodes CDR1 MNHNS and CDR2 SASEGT. The CDR3 DNA reads as TGTGCCAGCAATGGCAGGGGGCATGGCTACACCTTC. Amino acids: CASNGRGHGYTF.

This sequence joins TRBV10-3 and TRBJ2-3; 10 nucleotides agree with TRBD1. There are 16 residues in the CDR3. Germline V CDR1 and CDR2: ENHRY, SYGVKD. The junction had 4 bases not matched to a gene; V was cut back by 3 bases and J by 1 base. In DNA, the CDR3 is TGTGCCATCAGTGATGGACAGGGGGGAGGCACAGATACGCAGTATTTT. This gives the protein CAISDGQGGGTDTQYF.

This clonotype was found a few times. The chain uses TRBV5-5 and TRBJ2-7, with 9 bases lining up with TRBD1. There are 15 residues in the CDR3. Germline V CDR1 and CDR2: SGHKS, YYEKEE (reference sequence). Trimming cost V 6 bases and J 3 bases; bases outside gene matches: 10. The CDR3 nucleotides read TGTGCCAGCACCTCTGCCCCGGGACAGGGCTACGAGCAGTACTTC. Translated, it gives CASTSAPGQGYEQYF.

The table lists this clonotype with many counts. The chain joins TRBV5-1 to TRBJ2-1; TRBD2 agrees at 7 bases. CDR1 and CDR2 (germline): SGHRS, YFSETQ. The CDR3 consists of 16 residues. V lost 0 bases to trimming and J lost 5 bases; unmatched junction nucleotides: 8. The CDR3 spells CASSLVGGRAHNEQFF. The CDR3 nucleotides read TGCGCCAGCAGCTTGGTGGGTGGGAGGGCCCACAATGAGCAGTTCTTC.

V gene TRBV5-1 combines with J gene TRBJ1-5, with a possible D match to TRBD1 (5 bases). V was pared by 0 bases and J by 0 bases, with 7 bases between. The CDR3 runs 15 residues. Germline V gene lookup returns CDR1 SGHRS and CDR2 YFSETQ. The DNA for the CDR3 is TGCGCCAGCAGCTTGGACCAGGGTAGCAATCAGCCCCAGCATTTT. It translates to CASSLDQGSNQPQHF.

In this sample, this clonotype turned up a few times. The junction departs from the called germline gene at one end, perhaps through a read error. The chain uses TRBV7-9 and TRBJ2-5, with TRBD2 matching over 8 bases. Germline V CDR1 and CDR2: SEHNR, FQNEAQ (reference sequence). The CDR3 covers 11 residues. CDR3 residues: CASSLAGTRAF. The CDR3 bases are TGTGCCAGCAGCTTAGCCGGGACTAGAGCCTTC.

The J gene is TRBJ2-5, the V gene TRBV4-2; 11 nucleotides match TRBD2. Germline CDR1 and CDR2: LGHNA and YNFKEQ. Losses at the gene ends were 0 bases for V and 2 bases for J; bases not matched to a gene: 14. This CDR3 has 20 amino acids. DNA for the CDR3: TGTGCCAGCAGCCAAGAAATGACTGCACTAGCGGGGGCGGCTCAAGAGACCCAGTACTTC. Its translation: CASSQEMTALAGAAQETQYF.

The chain recombines TRBV5-1 with TRBJ2-7, with 7 bases identical to TRBD1. This CDR3 has 15 amino acids. The V gene end was trimmed by 0 bases and the J gene end by 1 base; junction bases not matched to a gene: 4. Germline loops: CDR1 SGHRS, CDR2 YFSETQ. CDR3 loop: CASSLEQGQSYEQYF. The CDR3 DNA reads TGCGCCAGCAGCTTGGAACAGGGGCAATCCTACGAGCAGTACTTC. The full variable domain, its missing parts supplied by reference TRBV5-1 and TRBJ2-7, is KAGVTQTPRYLIKTRGQQVTLSCSPISGHRSVSWYQQTPGQGLQFLFEYFSETQRNKGNFPGRFSGRQFSNSRSEMNVSTLELGDSALYLCASSLEQGQSYEQYFGPGTRLTVT.

The V gene is TRBV20-1, the J gene TRBJ2-7, with 10 bases lining up with TRBD1. Trimming at V came to 6 bases and at J to 2 bases, leaving 4 bases not matched to a gene. The V gene's germline CDR1 is DFQATT and CDR2 SNEGSKA (reference sequence). CDR3 length equals 13 residues. The CDR3 nucleotides read TGCAGTGCGCGGACAGGGGGAACCTACGAGCAGTACTTC. Its protein is CSARTGGTYEQYF.

V gene TRBV12-3 or TRBV12-4 combines with J gene TRBJ2-3, with TRBD2 as a possible D gene (6 bases). The CDR3 length is 14 residues. Deletions cut 7 bases from V and 6 bases from J, with 17 bases between. The CDR3 bases are TGTGCCAGCACCGACCGGAGGGAAACGGATACGCAGTATTTT. This codes for CASTDRRETDTQYF.

The chain recombines TRBV7-3 with TRBJ1-1; D is possibly TRBD1 (6 bases). The CDR3 loop spans 21 amino acids. Germline V lookup: CDR1 SGHTA, CDR2 FQGTGA. V lost 4 bases and J 4 bases, leaving 34 bases between the germline ends. CDR3 residues: CASSSLPSSGPRQAGRTEAFF. CDR3 nucleotides: TGTGCCAGCAGCTCCCTCCCTAGTTCGGGCCCCCGACAGGCGGGTCGCACTGAAGCTTTCTTT.

A few counts support this clonotype. The chain links TRBV12-3 or TRBV12-4 to TRBJ2-1, with unresolved D. There are 13 residues in the CDR3. The ends were cut back, 3 bases at V and 9 bases at J, with 12 bases in the middle. For the CDR3, the DNA is TGTGCCAGCAGTTTGTTGGGTACATCTGAGCAGTTCTTC. It translates to CASSLLGTSEQFF.

The chain recombines TRBV7-9 with TRBJ2-1; tentatively, D is TRBD2 (6 bases). The V gene lost 0 bases and the J gene lost 8 bases, with 14 bases spanning the gap. Germline CDR1 and CDR2: SEHNR and FQNEAQ (reference sequence). This CDR3 is 15 amino acids long. CDR3 amino acids: CASSLALGSGDEQFF. For the CDR3, the DNA is TGTGCCAGCAGCTTAGCGCTCGGGAGTGGCGATGAGCAGTTCTTC. Drawing the rest from reference TRBV7-9 and TRBJ2-1, the complete variable domain is DTGVSQNPRHKITKRGQNVTFRCDPISEHNRLYWYRQTLGQGPEFLTYFQNEAQLEKSRLLSDRFSAERPKGSFSTLEIQRTEQGDSAMYLCASSLALGSGDEQFFGPGTRLTVL.

The V call is TRBV5-5, the J call TRBJ2-7, with D unclear. Germline CDR1 is SGHKS and CDR2 is YYEKEE (reference sequence). CDR3 size: 13 residues. Trimming took off 4 bases at V and 0 bases at J, with 8 bases between the two ends. This CDR3 is CASSVIGSYEQYF. DNA for the CDR3: TGTGCCAGCAGCGTGATAGGCTCCTACGAGCAGTACTTC.